This T cell receptor beta chain was found in a study of shared T cell receptors in the human thymus. Sequencing used immunoSEQ multiplex PCR; TCRdb keeps in-frame clones, though not all of them. The sample contains hundreds of thousands of clones, 85% to 90% of which appear only once. This clone was recorded only once. The same data also went into a second study, on human thymus T cells. That report notes: Healthy Finnish infants having corrective surgery for congenital heart defects served as donors. It was from resections taken during corrective heart surgery that the thymus tissue came. Within thymic and blood repertoires, V and J gene usage appeared to be biased. As related research reported, thymic repertoires overlapped highly among unrelated individuals.

What was sequenced was thymocytes. The clonotype comes from a boy in the first two years of life with a congenital heart defect.

The CDR3 DNA is TGCAGCGTTGAAGTGGCTAGCGGTCGCACAGATACGCAGTATTTT. The encoded protein is CSVEVASGRTDTQYF. The chain carries TRBV29-1 and TRBJ2-3; 7 bases line up with TRBD2. In germline, CDR1 is SQVTM, CDR2 ANQGSEA. V was pared by 1 base and J by 1 base, with 5 bases of the junction left unmatched. This CDR3 has 15 residues.